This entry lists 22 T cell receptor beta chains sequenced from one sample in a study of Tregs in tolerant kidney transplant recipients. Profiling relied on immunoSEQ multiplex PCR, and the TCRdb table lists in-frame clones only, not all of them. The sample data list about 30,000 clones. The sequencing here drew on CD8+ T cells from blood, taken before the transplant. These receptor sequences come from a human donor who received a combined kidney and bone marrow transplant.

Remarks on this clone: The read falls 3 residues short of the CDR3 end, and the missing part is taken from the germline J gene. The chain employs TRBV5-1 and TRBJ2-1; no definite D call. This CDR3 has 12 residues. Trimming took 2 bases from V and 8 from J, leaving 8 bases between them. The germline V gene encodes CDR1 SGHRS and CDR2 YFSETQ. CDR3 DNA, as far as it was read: TGCGCCAGCAGCTTTTCGCGAGATGAG. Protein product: CASSFSRDE. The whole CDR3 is CASSFSRDEQFF.

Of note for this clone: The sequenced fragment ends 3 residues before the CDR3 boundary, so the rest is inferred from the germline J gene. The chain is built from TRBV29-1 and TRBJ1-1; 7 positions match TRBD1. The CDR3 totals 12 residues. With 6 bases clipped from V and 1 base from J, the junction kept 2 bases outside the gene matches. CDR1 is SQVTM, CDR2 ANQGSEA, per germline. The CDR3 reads CSVGQSNTEAFF. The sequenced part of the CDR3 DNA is TGCAGCGTGGGACAGTCGAACACTGAA.

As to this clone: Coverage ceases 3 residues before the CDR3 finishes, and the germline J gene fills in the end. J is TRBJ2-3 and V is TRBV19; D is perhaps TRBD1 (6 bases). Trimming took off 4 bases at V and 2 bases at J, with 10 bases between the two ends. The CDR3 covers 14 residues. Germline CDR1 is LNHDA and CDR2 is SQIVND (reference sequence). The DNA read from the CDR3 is TGTGCCAGTAGTACCGGGACAACCACAGATACG. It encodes CASSTGTTTDT. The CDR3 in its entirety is CASSTGTTTDTQYF.

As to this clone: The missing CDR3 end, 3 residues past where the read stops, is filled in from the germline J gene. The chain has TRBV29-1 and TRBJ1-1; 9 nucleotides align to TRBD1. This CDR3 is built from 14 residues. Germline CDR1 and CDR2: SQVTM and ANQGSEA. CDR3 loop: CSVESGQGLSQAFF. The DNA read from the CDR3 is TGCAGCGTTGAATCGGGACAGGGACTATCCCAA.

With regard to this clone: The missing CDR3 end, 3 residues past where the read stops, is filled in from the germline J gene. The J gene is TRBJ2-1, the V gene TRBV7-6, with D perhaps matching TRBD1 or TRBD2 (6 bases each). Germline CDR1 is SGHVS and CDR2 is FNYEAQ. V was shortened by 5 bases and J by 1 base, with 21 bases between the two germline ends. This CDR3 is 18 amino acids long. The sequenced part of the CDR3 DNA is TGTGCCAGCAGCCCAGCGCGGGAAGGACAGAAGTCCTACAATGAG. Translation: CASSPAREGQKSYNE. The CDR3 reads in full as CASSPAREGQKSYNEQFF.

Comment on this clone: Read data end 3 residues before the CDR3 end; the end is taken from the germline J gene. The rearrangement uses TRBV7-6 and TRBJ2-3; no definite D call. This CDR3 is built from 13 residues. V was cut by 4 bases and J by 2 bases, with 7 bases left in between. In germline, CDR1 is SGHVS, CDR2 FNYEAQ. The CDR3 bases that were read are TGTGCCAGCAGCTCCGACTTCACAGATACG. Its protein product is CASSSDFTDT. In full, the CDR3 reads CASSSDFTDTQYF.

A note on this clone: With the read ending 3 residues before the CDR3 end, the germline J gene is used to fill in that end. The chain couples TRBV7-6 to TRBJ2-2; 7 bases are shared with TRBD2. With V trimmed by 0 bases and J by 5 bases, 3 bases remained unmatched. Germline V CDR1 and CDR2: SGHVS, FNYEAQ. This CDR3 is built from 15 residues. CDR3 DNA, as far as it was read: TGTGCCAGCAGCTTAGCGGGAGGGGAGACCGGGGAG. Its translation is CASSLAGGETGE. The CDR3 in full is CASSLAGGETGELFF.

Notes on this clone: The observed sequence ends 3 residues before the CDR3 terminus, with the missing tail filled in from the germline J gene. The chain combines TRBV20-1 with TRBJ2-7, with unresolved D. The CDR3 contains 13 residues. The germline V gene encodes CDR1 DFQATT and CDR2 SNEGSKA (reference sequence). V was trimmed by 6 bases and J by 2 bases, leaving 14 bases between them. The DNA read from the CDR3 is TGCAGTGCCAACTTCCAGGCCCCCTACGAG. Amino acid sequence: CSANFQAPYE. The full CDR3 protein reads CSANFQAPYEQYF.

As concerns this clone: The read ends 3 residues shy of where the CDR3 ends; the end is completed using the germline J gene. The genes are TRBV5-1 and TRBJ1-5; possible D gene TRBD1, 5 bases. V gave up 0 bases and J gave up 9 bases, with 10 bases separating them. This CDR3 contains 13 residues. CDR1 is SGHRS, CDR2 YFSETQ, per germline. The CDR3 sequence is CASSLEGRGPQHF. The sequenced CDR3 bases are TGCGCCAGCAGCTTGGAGGGAAGGGGGCCC.

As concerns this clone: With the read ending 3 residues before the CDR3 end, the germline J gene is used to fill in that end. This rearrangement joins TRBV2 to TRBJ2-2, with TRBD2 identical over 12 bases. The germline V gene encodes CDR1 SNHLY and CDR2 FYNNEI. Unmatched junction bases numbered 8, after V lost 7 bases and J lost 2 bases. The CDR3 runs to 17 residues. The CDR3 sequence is CASTDASGRANTGELFF. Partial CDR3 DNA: TGTGCCAGCACGGACGCTAGCGGGAGGGCCAACACCGGGGAG.

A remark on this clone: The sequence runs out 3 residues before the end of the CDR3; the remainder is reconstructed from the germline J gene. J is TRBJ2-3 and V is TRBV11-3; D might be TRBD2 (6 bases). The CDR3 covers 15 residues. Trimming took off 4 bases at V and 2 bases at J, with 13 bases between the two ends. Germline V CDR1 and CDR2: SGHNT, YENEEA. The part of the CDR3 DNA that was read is TGTGCCAGCAGCTCGGTTAGCGGACCCACAGATACG. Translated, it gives CASSSVSGPTDT. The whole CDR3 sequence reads CASSSVSGPTDTQYF.

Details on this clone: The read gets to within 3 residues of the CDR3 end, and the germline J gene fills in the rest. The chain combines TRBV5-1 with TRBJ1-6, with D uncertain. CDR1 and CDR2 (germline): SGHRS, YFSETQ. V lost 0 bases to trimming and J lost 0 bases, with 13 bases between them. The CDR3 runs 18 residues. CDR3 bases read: TGCGCCAGCAGCTTGGATGGAATACCTAGCTCCTATAATTCACCC. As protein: CASSLDGIPSSYNSP. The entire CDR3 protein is CASSLDGIPSSYNSPLHF.

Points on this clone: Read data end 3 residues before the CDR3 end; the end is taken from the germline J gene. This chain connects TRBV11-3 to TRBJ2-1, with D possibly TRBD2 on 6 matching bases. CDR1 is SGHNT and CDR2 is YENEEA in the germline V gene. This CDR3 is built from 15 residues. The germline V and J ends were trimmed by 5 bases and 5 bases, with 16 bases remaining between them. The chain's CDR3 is CASSNFLSGHNEQFF. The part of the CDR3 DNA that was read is TGTGCCAGCAGCAACTTCCTTAGCGGACACAATGAG.

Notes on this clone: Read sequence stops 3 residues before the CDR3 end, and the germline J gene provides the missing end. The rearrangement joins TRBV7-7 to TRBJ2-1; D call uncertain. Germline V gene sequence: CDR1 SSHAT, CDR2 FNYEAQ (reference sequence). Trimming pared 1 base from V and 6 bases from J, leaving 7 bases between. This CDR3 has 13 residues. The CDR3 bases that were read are TGTGCCAGCAGCTTAGAGCCTAGCAATGAG. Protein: CASSLEPSNE. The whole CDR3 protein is CASSLEPSNEQFF. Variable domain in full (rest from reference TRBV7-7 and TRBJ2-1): GAGVSQSPRYKVTKRGQDVTLRCDPISSHATLYWYQQALGQGPEFLTYFNYEAQPDKSGLPSDRFSAERPEGSISTLTIQRTEQRDSAMYRCASSLEPSNEQFFGPGTRLTVL.

The DNA read from the CDR3 is TGTGCCAGTAGTTACAGGGGGCCGATGCAGCCC. Translating it yields CASSYRGPMQP. The CDR3 as a whole reads CASSYRGPMQPQHF. The chain joins TRBV19 to TRBJ1-5; 9 bases fit TRBD1. The observed sequence ends 3 residues before the CDR3 terminus, with the missing tail filled in from the germline J gene. This CDR3 has 14 residues. Germline CDR1 is LNHDA and CDR2 is SQIVND (reference sequence). Trimming at V came to 5 bases and at J to 7 bases, leaving 6 bases not matched to a gene.

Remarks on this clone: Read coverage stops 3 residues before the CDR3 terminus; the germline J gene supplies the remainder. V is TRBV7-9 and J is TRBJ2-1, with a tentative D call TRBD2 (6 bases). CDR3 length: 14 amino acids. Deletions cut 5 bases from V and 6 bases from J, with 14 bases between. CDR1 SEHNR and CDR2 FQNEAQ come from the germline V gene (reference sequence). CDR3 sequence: CASSPPGTPNEQFF. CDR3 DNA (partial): TGTGCCAGCAGCCCACCGGGGACTCCCAATGAG.

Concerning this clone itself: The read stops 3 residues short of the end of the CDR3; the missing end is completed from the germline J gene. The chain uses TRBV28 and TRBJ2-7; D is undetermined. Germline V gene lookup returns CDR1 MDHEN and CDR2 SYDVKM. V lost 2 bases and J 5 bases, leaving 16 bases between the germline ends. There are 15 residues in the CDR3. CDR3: CASSLIGPGSNEQYF. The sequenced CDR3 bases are TGTGCCAGCAGTTTAATCGGTCCCGGGTCGAACGAG.

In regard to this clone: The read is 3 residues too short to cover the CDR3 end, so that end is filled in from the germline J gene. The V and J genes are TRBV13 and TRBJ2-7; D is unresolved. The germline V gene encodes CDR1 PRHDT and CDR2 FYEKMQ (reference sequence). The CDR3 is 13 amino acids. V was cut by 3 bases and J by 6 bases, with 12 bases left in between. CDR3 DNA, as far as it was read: TGTGCCAGCAGCTTCAAAAGGGTAGTCGAG. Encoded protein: CASSFKRVVE. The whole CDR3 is CASSFKRVVEQYF.

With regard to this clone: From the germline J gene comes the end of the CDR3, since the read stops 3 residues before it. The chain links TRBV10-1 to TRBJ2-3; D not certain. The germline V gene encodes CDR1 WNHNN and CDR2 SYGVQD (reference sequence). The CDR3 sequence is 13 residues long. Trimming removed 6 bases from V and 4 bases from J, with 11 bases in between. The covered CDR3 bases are TGCGCCAGCAGCGCTAACCTGGCAGATACG. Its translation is CASSANLADT. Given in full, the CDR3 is CASSANLADTQYF.

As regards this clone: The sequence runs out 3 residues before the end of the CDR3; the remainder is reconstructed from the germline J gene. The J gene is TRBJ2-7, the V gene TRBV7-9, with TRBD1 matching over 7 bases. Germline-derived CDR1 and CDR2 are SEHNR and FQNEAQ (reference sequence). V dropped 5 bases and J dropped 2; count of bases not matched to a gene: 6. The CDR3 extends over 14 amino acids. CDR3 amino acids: CASSQRQGTYEQYF. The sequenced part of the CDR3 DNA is TGTGCCAGCAGCCAAAGACAGGGTACCTACGAG. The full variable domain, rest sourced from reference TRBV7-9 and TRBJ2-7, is DTGVSQNPRHKITKRGQNVTFRCDPISEHNRLYWYRQTLGQGPEFLTYFQNEAQLEKSRLLSDRFSAERPKGSFSTLEIQRTEQGDSAMYLCASSQRQGTYEQYFGPGTRLTVT.

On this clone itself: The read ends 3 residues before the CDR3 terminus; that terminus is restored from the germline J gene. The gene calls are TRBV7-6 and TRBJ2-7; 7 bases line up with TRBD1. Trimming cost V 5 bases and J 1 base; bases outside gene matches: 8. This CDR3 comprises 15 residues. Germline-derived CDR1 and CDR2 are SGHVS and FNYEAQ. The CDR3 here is CASSPRPGQSYEQYF. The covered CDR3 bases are TGTGCCAGCAGCCCCCGTCCGGGACAGTCCTACGAG.

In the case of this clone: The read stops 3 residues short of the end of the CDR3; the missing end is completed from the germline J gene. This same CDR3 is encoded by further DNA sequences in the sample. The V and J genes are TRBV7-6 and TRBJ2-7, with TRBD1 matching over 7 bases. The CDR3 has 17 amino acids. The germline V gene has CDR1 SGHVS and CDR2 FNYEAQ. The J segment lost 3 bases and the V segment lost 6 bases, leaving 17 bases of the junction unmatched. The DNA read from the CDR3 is TGTGCCAGCAGTTCGGCAGCCCGACAGGGATTGGACTACGAG. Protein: CASSSAARQGLDYE. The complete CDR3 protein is CASSSAARQGLDYEQYF.